A selection of T cell receptor beta chains follows, all from one sample in a study of Graves' ophthalmopathy and Graves' hyperthyroidism. MiXCR, applied by TCRdb to the multiplex PCR reads, yields one record per CDR3 protein. The sample contains 650,000 to 800,000 distinct CDR3 sequences, just over 40% of which appear only once. The material sequenced was peripheral blood. All receptors come from an adult man with Graves' ophthalmopathy. CDR3s include the opening cysteine and the closing phenylalanine or tryptophan. A D gene is named only where the DNA matches it firmly. Not all rows give a size; the values are once, few, many and, for expanded clones, a class.

abundance: NA; d_gene: NA; v_gene: TRBV27; j_gene: TRBJ2-6; CDR3aa: CASSSTGGAANVLTF; CDR3nt: TGTGCCAGCAGTTCGACAGGAGGGGCGGCCAACGTCCTGACTTTC
abundance: many; d_gene: NA; v_gene: TRBV9; j_gene: TRBJ2-7; CDR3aa: CASSHYPDSAYEQYF; CDR3nt: TGTGCCAGCAGCCACTACCCAGACAGTGCCTACGAGCAGTACTTC
abundance: many; d_gene: TRBD2; v_gene: TRBV7-8; j_gene: TRBJ2-6; CDR3aa: CASSLRDGRGFGANVLTF; CDR3nt: TGTGCCAGCAGCTTGAGGGACGGGAGGGGTTTTGGGGCCAACGTCCTGACTTTC
abundance: NA; d_gene: TRBD1; v_gene: TRBV29-1; j_gene: TRBJ1-1; CDR3aa: CSLGTGSFNTEAFF; CDR3nt: TGCAGCTTGGGGACAGGGAGTTTCAACACTGAAGCTTTCTTT
abundance: many; d_gene: NA; v_gene: TRBV19; j_gene: TRBJ1-2; CDR3aa: CASMQGNGYTF; CDR3nt: TGTGCCAGTATGCAGGGGAATGGCTACACCTTC
abundance: NA; d_gene: NA; v_gene: TRBV9; j_gene: TRBJ1-2; CDR3aa: CASSESGDDSRGYTF; CDR3nt: TGTGCCAGCAGTGAGTCAGGGGACGATAGTAGGGGCTACACCTTC
abundance: many; d_gene: NA; v_gene: TRBV7-8; j_gene: TRBJ2-7; CDR3aa: CASSFGWEQYF; CDR3nt: TGTGCCAGCAGCTTCGGTTGGGAGCAGTACTTC
abundance: many; d_gene: NA; v_gene: TRBV9; j_gene: TRBJ2-6; CDR3aa: CASSVPRGSGANVLTF; CDR3nt: TGTGCCAGCAGCGTACCTCGCGGCTCTGGGGCCAACGTCCTGACTTTC
abundance: few; d_gene: NA; v_gene: TRBV7-6; j_gene: TRBJ2-7; CDR3aa: CASSLGPESSYEQYF; CDR3nt: TGTGCCAGCAGCTTGGGTCCGGAAAGCTCCTACGAGCAGTACTTC
abundance: many; d_gene: TRBD2; v_gene: TRBV19; j_gene: TRBJ2-7; CDR3aa: CASSIGASGSYEQYF; CDR3nt: TGTGCCAGTAGTATTGGGGCTAGCGGCTCCTACGAGCAGTACTTC
abundance: many; d_gene: NA; v_gene: TRBV5-1; j_gene: TRBJ1-4; CDR3aa: CASSEVTDEKLFF; CDR3nt: TGCGCCAGCAGCGAAGTTACCGATGAAAAACTGTTTTTT
abundance: NA; d_gene: NA; v_gene: TRBV5-1; j_gene: TRBJ2-2; CDR3aa: CASSLERDNLLPNTGELFF; CDR3nt: TGCGCCAGCAGCTTGGAGCGGGACAACCTCCTACCGAACACCGGGGAGCTGTTTTTT
abundance: many; d_gene: NA; v_gene: TRBV20-1; j_gene: TRBJ1-4; CDR3aa: CSAPTPGEKLFF; CDR3nt: TGCAGTGCCCCTACTCCCGGTGAAAAACTGTTTTTT
abundance: many; d_gene: NA; v_gene: TRBV2; j_gene: TRBJ1-2; CDR3aa: CASSDQSRGYTF; CDR3nt: TGTGCCAGCAGTGACCAGTCTCGTGGCTACACCTTC
abundance: NA; d_gene: NA; v_gene: TRBV29-1; j_gene: TRBJ1-2; CDR3aa: CSVVNTSWETQGFYGYTF; CDR3nt: TGCAGCGTTGTGAACACGTCATGGGAGACCCAAGGGTTCTATGGCTACACCTTC
abundance: few; d_gene: TRBD2; v_gene: TRBV6-5; j_gene: TRBJ2-7; CDR3aa: CASSESSGRATGEQYF; CDR3nt: TGTGCCAGCAGTGAATCTAGCGGGAGGGCCACCGGGGAGCAGTACTTC
abundance: NA; d_gene: NA; v_gene: TRBV11-1; j_gene: TRBJ2-7; CDR3aa: CASSLGQAYEEYF; CDR3nt: TGTGCCAGCAGCTTAGGCCAGGCCTACGAGGAGTACTTC
abundance: many; d_gene: NA; v_gene: TRBV19; j_gene: TRBJ2-7; CDR3aa: CASSIRATSLEQYF; CDR3nt: TGTGCCAGTAGTATTCGGGCTACCTCGCTTGAGCAGTACTTC
abundance: few; d_gene: NA; v_gene: TRBV7-2; j_gene: TRBJ2-7; CDR3aa: CAWSLGQTYEQYF; CDR3nt: TGTGCCTGGAGTTTGGGGCAAACCTACGAGCAGTACTTC